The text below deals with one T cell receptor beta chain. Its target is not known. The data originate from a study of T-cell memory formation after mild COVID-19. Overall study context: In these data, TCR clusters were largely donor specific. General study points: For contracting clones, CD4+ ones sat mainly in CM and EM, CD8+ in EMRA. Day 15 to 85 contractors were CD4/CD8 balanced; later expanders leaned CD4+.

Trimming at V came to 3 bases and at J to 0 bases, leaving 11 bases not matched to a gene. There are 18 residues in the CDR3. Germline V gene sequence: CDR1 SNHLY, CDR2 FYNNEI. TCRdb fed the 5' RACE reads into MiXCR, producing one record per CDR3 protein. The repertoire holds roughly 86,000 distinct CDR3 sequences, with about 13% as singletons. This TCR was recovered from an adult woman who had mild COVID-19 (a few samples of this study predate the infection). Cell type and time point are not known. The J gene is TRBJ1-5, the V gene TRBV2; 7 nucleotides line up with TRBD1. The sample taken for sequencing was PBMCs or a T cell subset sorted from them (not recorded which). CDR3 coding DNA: TGTGCCAGCAGTGAGTCCCGGGACAGTACGCATAGCAATCAGCCCCAGCATTTT. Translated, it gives CASSESRDSTHSNQPQHF. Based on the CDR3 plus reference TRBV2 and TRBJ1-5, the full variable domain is EPEVTQTPSHQVTQMGQEVILRCVPISNHLYFYWYRQILGQKVEFLVSFYNNEISEKSEIFDDQFSVERPDGSNFTLKIRSTKLEDSAMYFCASSESRDSTHSNQPQHFGDGTRLSIL.